The text below deals with one T cell receptor (beta chain). The sample comes from a study of blood T cell repertoires in COVID-19. Methods used by the authors: Estimation of nucleated cell counts was performed using reference gene primer amplification. The repertoire was sequenced with immunoSEQ multiplex PCR; TCRdb's copy has only in-frame clones and lacks some. From that table come the V and J calls and clone size; the DNA was used to work out D and trimming. This sample has about 300,000 clones, with 85% to 90% found just once. The CDR3 has 14 amino acids. Germline CDR1 LNHDA, CDR2 SQIVND (reference sequence). V lost 7 bases and J lost 3; bases outside the gene matches: 7.

The genes are TRBV19 and TRBJ2-5, with 8 bases that match TRBD1. This TCR came from a man aged 25-45 years who had recovered from COVID-19. Sequenced: PBMCs or T cells enriched from blood (not recorded which). CDR3 nucleotides: TGTGCCAGTACCAACAGGGGGAGAAAAGAGACCCAGTACTTC. Translating it yields CASTNRGRKETQYF.